This T cell receptor beta chain was captured in a study of early T cells in non-severe SARS-CoV-2 infection. Turning to the study itself: Unsorted whole-blood RNA was sequenced in bulk, leaving chains unpaired.

TCRdb re-called the 5' RACE reads with MiXCR, one entry per CDR3 protein. This sample has 68,000 or so distinct CDR3 sequences; about a tenth occur once, and the top ten carry roughly 6%. This CDR3 spans 14 amino acids. V was shortened by 5 bases and J by 0 bases, with 7 bases between the two germline ends. Germline V gene sequence: CDR1 MDHEN, CDR2 SYDVKM. This clonotype was seen a handful of times. The chain employs TRBV28 and TRBJ1-4; D remains ambiguous. The sample consisted of whole blood. This clonotype was obtained from an adult who was a healthcare worker with PCR-confirmed SARS-CoV-2 infection or an uninfected control (not recorded which). The CDR3 DNA follows: TGTGCCAGCAGTAAAACACCAACTAATGAAAAACTGTTTTTT. It specifies CASSKTPTNEKLFF.